The subject of this entry is one T cell receptor beta chain. Germline V gene data show CDR1 as MGHRA and CDR2 as YSYEKL. The CDR3 sequence is 10 residues long. Trimming removed 6 bases at V and 11 bases at J, with 5 bases between. The data belong to a study of T cells after yellow fever vaccination. From the 5' RACE reads, TCRdb called clonotypes with MiXCR, one entry per CDR3 protein. The sample includes roughly 340,000 distinct CDR3 sequences, about 4% seen only once; the top ten take roughly 26%. This TCR came from a young man who received the YFV17D yellow fever vaccine. Sample: PBMCs, taken 5 days after the yellow fever booster vaccination. The chain couples TRBV4-1 to TRBJ1-6, with D unclear. The CDR3: CASSGAPLHF. In DNA, the CDR3 is TGCGCCAGCAGTGGGGCACCCCTCCACTTT.